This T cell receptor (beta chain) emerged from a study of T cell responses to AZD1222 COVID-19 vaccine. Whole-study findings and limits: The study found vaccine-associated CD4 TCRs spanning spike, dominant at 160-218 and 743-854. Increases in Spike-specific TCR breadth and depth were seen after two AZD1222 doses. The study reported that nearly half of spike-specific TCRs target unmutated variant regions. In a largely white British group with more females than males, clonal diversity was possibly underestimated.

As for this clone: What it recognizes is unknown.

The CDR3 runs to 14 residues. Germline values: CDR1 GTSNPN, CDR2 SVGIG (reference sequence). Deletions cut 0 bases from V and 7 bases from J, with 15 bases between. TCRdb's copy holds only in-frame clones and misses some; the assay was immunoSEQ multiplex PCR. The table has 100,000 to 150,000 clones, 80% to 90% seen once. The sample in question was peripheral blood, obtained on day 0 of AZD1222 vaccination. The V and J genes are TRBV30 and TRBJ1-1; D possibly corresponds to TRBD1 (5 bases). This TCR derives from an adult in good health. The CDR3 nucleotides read TGTGCCTGGAGTGTACGTGGGGGAAAGAGTGAAGCTTTCTTT. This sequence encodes CAWSVRGGKSEAFF.